This is a list of T cell receptor beta chains from one sample in a study of T cell responses to AZD1222 COVID-19 vaccine. Generated by immunoSEQ multiplex PCR, the TCRdb table keeps only in-frame clones and is missing some. The data show about 180,000 clones, 85% to 90% seen once. The sequences come from peripheral blood, collected 28 days after the second dose of the MenACWY control vaccine. These receptors all come from an adult who received the MenACWY meningococcal vaccine as a control. The CDR3 runs from the conserved cysteine through the conserved F or W. Each record gives: J gene, clone size, V gene, D gene, CDR3 DNA, CDR3 protein. A D gene is named only where the DNA matches it firmly. Not every row has a clone size; where given, it reads once, few, many or a size class.

J gene: TRBJ2-1
clone size: once
V gene: TRBV24-1
D gene: .
CDR3 DNA: TGTGCCACCAGTGATGGGACATTAAAGGGGCACAATGAGCAGTTCTTC
CDR3 protein: CATSDGTLKGHNEQFF

J gene: TRBJ1-1
clone size: .
V gene: TRBV10-1
D gene: .
CDR3 DNA: TGCGCCAGCAGTGGGCAGTTGGACACTGAAGCTTTCTTT
CDR3 protein: CASSGQLDTEAFF

J gene: TRBJ2-6
clone size: .
V gene: TRBV28
D gene: TRBD2
CDR3 DNA: TGTGCCAGCAGTTGGGGACCGCTAGCGGGAGCTGGGGCCAACGTCCTGACTTTC
CDR3 protein: CASSWGPLAGAGANVLTF

J gene: TRBJ1-2
clone size: .
V gene: TRBV13
D gene: .
CDR3 DNA: TGTGCCAGCTGGAGCAGCTATGGCTACACCTTC
CDR3 protein: CASWSSYGYTF

J gene: TRBJ1-1
clone size: .
V gene: TRBV6-5
D gene: .
CDR3 DNA: TGTGCCAGCAGAACCAGCGGTCACACTGAAGCTTTCTTT
CDR3 protein: CASRTSGHTEAFF

J gene: TRBJ2-3
clone size: .
V gene: TRBV9
D gene: .
CDR3 DNA: TGTGCCAGCAGCGAGGGGACTCGGGATACGCAGTATTTT
CDR3 protein: CASSEGTRDTQYF

J gene: TRBJ2-7
clone size: once
V gene: TRBV18
D gene: TRBD2
CDR3 DNA: TGTGCCAGCTCACCCCCAACTAGCGGGAGGAACGAGCAGTACTTC
CDR3 protein: CASSPPTSGRNEQYF

J gene: TRBJ1-5
clone size: .
V gene: TRBV28
D gene: .
CDR3 DNA: TGTGCCAGCAGTTTAGGGCCGAGGGGCGGGCATAGCAATCAGCCCCAGCATTTT
CDR3 protein: CASSLGPRGGHSNQPQHF

J gene: TRBJ1-5
clone size: .
V gene: TRBV10-3
D gene: .
CDR3 DNA: TGTGCCATCAGTGGTCAGGGTAGGAGCAATCAGCCCCAGCATTTT
CDR3 protein: CAISGQGRSNQPQHF

J gene: TRBJ2-2
clone size: .
V gene: TRBV7-2
D gene: .
CDR3 DNA: TGTGCCAGCAGCTTAGTGGCGGGTACCGCGGGGAACACCGGGGAGCTGTTTTTT
CDR3 protein: CASSLVAGTAGNTGELFF

J gene: TRBJ2-7
clone size: once
V gene: TRBV27
D gene: TRBD2
CDR3 DNA: TGTGCCAGCAGTCCGGGACTAGCGGGTAACTACGAGCAGTACTTC
CDR3 protein: CASSPGLAGNYEQYF

J gene: TRBJ2-7
clone size: .
V gene: TRBV30
D gene: .
CDR3 DNA: TGTGCCTCAAAACTCAACTGGGACTCGGGAGAGCAGTACTTC
CDR3 protein: CASKLNWDSGEQYF

J gene: TRBJ2-7
clone size: .
V gene: TRBV28
D gene: .
CDR3 DNA: TGTGCCAGCAGCGGGGGGACAGTCAACGAGCAGTACTTC
CDR3 protein: CASSGGTVNEQYF

J gene: TRBJ1-2
clone size: .
V gene: TRBV6-2/TRBV6-3
D gene: .
CDR3 DNA: TGTGCCAGCACCCCTTGGGGGGCTGAGGGCTACACCTTC
CDR3 protein: CASTPWGAEGYTF

J gene: TRBJ2-1
clone size: .
V gene: TRBV3-1/TRBV3-2
D gene: .
CDR3 DNA: TGTGCCAGCAGCGACTTAGCGGCGGGGTCCTACAATGAGCAGTTCTTC
CDR3 protein: CASSDLAAGSYNEQFF

J gene: TRBJ1-1
clone size: .
V gene: TRBV28
D gene: .
CDR3 DNA: TGTGCCAGCAGTTCGATACCCCGAGGCACTGAAGCTTTCTTT
CDR3 protein: CASSSIPRGTEAFF

J gene: TRBJ1-1
clone size: .
V gene: TRBV24-1
D gene: TRBD1
CDR3 DNA: TGTGCCACCAGTGACTCAGGGGGGCACACTGAAGCTTTCTTT
CDR3 protein: CATSDSGGHTEAFF

J gene: TRBJ2-3
clone size: .
V gene: TRBV30
D gene: TRBD2
CDR3 DNA: TGTGCCTGGGACCCTAGCGGGACCACCACAGATACGCAGTATTTT
CDR3 protein: CAWDPSGTTTDTQYF

J gene: TRBJ2-5
clone size: .
V gene: TRBV2
D gene: .
CDR3 DNA: TGTGCCGGCTACGAGAGGGCAGTCTTGCAAGAGACCCAGTACTTC
CDR3 protein: CAGYERAVLQETQYF

J gene: TRBJ1-3
clone size: .
V gene: TRBV24-1
D gene: .
CDR3 DNA: TGTGCCACCAGTGATACGGCAGGGAATGGAAACACCATATATTTT
CDR3 protein: CATSDTAGNGNTIYF

J gene: TRBJ2-1
clone size: .
V gene: TRBV18
D gene: .
CDR3 DNA: TGTGCCAGCTCACCCATCCCCGAGGATCAGTTCTTC
CDR3 protein: CASSPIPEDQFF

J gene: TRBJ1-5
clone size: .
V gene: TRBV19
D gene: .
CDR3 DNA: TGTGCCACTTCAACTGGGGGGGCGCCCTATAGCAATCAGCCCCAGCATTTT
CDR3 protein: CATSTGGAPYSNQPQHF

J gene: TRBJ1-1
clone size: .
V gene: TRBV19
D gene: .
CDR3 DNA: TGTGCCAGTAGTATCCCCGACAGACCCAACACTGAAGCTTTCTTT
CDR3 protein: CASSIPDRPNTEAFF

J gene: TRBJ1-6
clone size: .
V gene: TRBV6-1
D gene: .
CDR3 DNA: TGTGCCAGCAGTGGACCGACACTCTCCTATAATTCACCCCTCCACTTT
CDR3 protein: CASSGPTLSYNSPLHF

J gene: TRBJ1-2
clone size: .
V gene: TRBV27
D gene: .
CDR3 DNA: TGTGCCAGCACAAGAAGCCTCGACTATGGCTACACCTTC
CDR3 protein: CASTRSLDYGYTF

J gene: TRBJ1-4
clone size: .
V gene: TRBV28
D gene: TRBD1
CDR3 DNA: TGTGCCAGCAGGCCCCCAGGGGGTAATGAAAAACTGTTTTTT
CDR3 protein: CASRPPGGNEKLFF

J gene: TRBJ1-1
clone size: .
V gene: TRBV29-1
D gene: TRBD1
CDR3 DNA: TGCAGCGTCGACAGGGTCACTGAAGCTTTCTTT
CDR3 protein: CSVDRVTEAFF

J gene: TRBJ1-5
clone size: .
V gene: TRBV19
D gene: .
CDR3 DNA: TGTGCCAGTAGTTCTCGGCGGACAGCTAATCAGCCCCAGCATTTT
CDR3 protein: CASSSRRTANQPQHF

J gene: TRBJ2-3
clone size: .
V gene: TRBV4-3
D gene: TRBD2
CDR3 DNA: TGCGCCAGCAGCCAAACCGGGACTAGCGGGTCAGATACGCAGTATTTT
CDR3 protein: CASSQTGTSGSDTQYF

J gene: TRBJ1-6
clone size: few
V gene: TRBV6-2/TRBV6-3
D gene: .
CDR3 DNA: TGTGCCAGCAGTTACTCGCGTTCACCCCTCCACTTT
CDR3 protein: CASSYSRSPLHF

J gene: TRBJ1-4
clone size: .
V gene: TRBV18
D gene: TRBD1
CDR3 DNA: TGTGCCAGCTCACCGTCCAGGGGGCGCGCGGTAGGGAAGACTAATGAAAAACTGTTTTTT
CDR3 protein: CASSPSRGRAVGKTNEKLFF

J gene: TRBJ2-7
clone size: .
V gene: TRBV7-8
D gene: TRBD2
CDR3 DNA: TGTGCCAGCAGCCGATTAAGACTAGCGGGGATCTACGAGCAGTACTTC
CDR3 protein: CASSRLRLAGIYEQYF

J gene: TRBJ2-3
clone size: .
V gene: TRBV7-2
D gene: .
CDR3 DNA: TGTGCCAGCAGCCCCTTCTTGGGGCGGGGAGGAGGAGATACGCAGTATTTT
CDR3 protein: CASSPFLGRGGGDTQYF

J gene: TRBJ2-5
clone size: .
V gene: TRBV7-4
D gene: TRBD2
CDR3 DNA: TGTGCCAGCAGCTCCGGACTAGCGGAAGAGACCCAGTACTTC
CDR3 protein: CASSSGLAEETQYF

J gene: TRBJ2-1
clone size: .
V gene: TRBV19
D gene: TRBD2
CDR3 DNA: TGTGCCAGTAGTACCGGACTAGCGGCCAACAATGAGCAGTTCTTC
CDR3 protein: CASSTGLAANNEQFF

J gene: TRBJ2-3
clone size: .
V gene: TRBV4-3
D gene: .
CDR3 DNA: TGCGCCAGCAGCCAAGCCAGGACCGCCACAGATACGCAGTATTTT
CDR3 protein: CASSQARTATDTQYF

J gene: TRBJ1-1
clone size: .
V gene: TRBV2
D gene: .
CDR3 DNA: TGTGCCAGCAGTGATGGGTATGGGGGTTCAGCTTTCTTT
CDR3 protein: CASSDGYGGSAFF

J gene: TRBJ1-4
clone size: .
V gene: TRBV7-9
D gene: TRBD1
CDR3 DNA: TGTGCCAGCAGCTTGGGACAGGGGGCCTTATATGAAAAACTGTTTTTT
CDR3 protein: CASSLGQGALYEKLFF

J gene: TRBJ1-2
clone size: .
V gene: TRBV2
D gene: TRBD1
CDR3 DNA: TGTGCCAGCAGGGTAGGGACAGGGCGTAACTATGGCTACACCTTC
CDR3 protein: CASRVGTGRNYGYTF

J gene: TRBJ1-1
clone size: .
V gene: TRBV3-1/TRBV3-2
D gene: .
CDR3 DNA: TGTGCCAGCAGCGCCCGGATCTTTATCCCTGAAGCTTTCTTT
CDR3 protein: CASSARIFIPEAFF